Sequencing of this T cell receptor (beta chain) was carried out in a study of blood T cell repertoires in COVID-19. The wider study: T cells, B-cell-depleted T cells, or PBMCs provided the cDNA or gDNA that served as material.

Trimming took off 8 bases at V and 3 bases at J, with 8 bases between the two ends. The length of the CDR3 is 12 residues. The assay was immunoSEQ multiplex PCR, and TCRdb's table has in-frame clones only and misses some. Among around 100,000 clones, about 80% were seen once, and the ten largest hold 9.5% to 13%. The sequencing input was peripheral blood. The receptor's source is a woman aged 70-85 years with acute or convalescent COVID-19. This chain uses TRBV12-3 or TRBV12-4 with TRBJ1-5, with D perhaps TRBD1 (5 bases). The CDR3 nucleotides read TGTGCCAGCCGACAGAACAATCAGCCCCAGCATTTT. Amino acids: CASRQNNQPQHF.